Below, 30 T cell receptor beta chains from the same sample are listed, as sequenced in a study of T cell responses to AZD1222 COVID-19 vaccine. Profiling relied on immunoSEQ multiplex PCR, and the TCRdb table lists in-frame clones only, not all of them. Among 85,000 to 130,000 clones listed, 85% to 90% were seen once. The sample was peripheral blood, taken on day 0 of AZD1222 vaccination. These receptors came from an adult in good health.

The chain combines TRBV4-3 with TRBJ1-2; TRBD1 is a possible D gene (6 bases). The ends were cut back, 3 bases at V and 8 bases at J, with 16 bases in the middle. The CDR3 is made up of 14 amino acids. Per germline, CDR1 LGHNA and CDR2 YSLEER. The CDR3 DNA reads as TGCGCCAGCAGCCAGGCTCAGGGGTCCGCAGGCTACACCTTC. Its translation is CASSQAQGSAGYTF.

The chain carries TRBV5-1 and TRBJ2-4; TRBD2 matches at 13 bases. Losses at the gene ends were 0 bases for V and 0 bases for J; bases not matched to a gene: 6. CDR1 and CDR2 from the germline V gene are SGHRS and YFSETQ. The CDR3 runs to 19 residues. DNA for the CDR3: TGCGCCAGCAGCTTGGCCACTAGCGGGGGGGCATTAGCCAAAAACATTCAGTACTTC. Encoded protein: CASSLATSGGALAKNIQYF.

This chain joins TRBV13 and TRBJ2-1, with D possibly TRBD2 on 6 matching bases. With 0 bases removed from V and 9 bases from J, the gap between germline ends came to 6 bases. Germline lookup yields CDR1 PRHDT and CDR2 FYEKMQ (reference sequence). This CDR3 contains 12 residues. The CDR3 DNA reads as TGTGCCAGCAGCTTAGGGGGAGGTGAGCAGTTCTTC. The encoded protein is CASSLGGGEQFF.

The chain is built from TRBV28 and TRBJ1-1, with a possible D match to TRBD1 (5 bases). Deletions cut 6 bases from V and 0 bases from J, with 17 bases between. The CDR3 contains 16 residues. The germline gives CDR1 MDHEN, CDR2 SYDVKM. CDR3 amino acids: CASSPSGGIMNTEAFF. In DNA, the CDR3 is TGTGCCAGCAGCCCCTCTGGGGGAATAATGAACACTGAAGCTTTCTTT.

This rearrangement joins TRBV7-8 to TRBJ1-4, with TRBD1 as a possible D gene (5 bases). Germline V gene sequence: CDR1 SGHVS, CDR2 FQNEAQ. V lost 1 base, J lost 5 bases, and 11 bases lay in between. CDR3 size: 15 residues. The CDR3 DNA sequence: TGTGCCAGCAGCTTAGAGGGGACTGTCAATGAAAAACTGTTTTTT. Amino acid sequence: CASSLEGTVNEKLFF. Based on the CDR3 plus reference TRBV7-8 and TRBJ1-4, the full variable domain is GAGVSQSPRYKVAKRGQDVALRCDPISGHVSLFWYQQALGQGPEFLTYFQNEAQLDKSGLPSDRFFAERPEGSVSTLKIQRTQQEDSAVYLCASSLEGTVNEKLFFGSGTQLSVL.

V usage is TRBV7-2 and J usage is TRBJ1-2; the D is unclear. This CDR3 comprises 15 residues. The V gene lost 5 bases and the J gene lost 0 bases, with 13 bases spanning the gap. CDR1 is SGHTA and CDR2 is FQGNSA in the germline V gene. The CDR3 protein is CASSTFTRANYGYTF. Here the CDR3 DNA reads TGTGCCAGCAGCACATTTACACGAGCTAACTATGGCTACACCTTC.

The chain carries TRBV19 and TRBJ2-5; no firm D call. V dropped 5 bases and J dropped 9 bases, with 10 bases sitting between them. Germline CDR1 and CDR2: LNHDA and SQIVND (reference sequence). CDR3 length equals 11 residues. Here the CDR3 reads CASSSSGAQYF. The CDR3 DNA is TGTGCCAGTAGTTCCAGTGGGGCCCAGTACTTC.

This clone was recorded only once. Here the CDR3 reads CASSESGIEQYF. The CDR3 DNA reads as TGTGCCAGCAGTGAATCGGGGATAGAGCAGTACTTC. J is TRBJ2-7 and V is TRBV2; D might be TRBD2 (5 bases). CDR3 length: 12 amino acids. Germline CDR1 and CDR2: SNHLY and FYNNEI. V was shortened by 2 bases and J by 7 bases, with 9 bases between the two germline ends. Combining the CDR3 with reference TRBV2 and TRBJ2-7 gives the whole variable domain EPEVTQTPSHQVTQMGQEVILRCVPISNHLYFYWYRQILGQKVEFLVSFYNNEISEKSEIFDDQFSVERPDGSNFTLKIRSTKLEDSAMYFCASSESGIEQYFGPGTRLTVT.

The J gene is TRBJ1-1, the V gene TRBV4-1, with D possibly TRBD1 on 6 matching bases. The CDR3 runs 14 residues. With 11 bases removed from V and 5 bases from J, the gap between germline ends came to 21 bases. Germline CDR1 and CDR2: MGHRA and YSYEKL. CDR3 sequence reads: CAPRPQGVRTEAFF. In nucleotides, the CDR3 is TGCGCCCCCAGACCACAGGGAGTCCGAACTGAAGCTTTCTTT.

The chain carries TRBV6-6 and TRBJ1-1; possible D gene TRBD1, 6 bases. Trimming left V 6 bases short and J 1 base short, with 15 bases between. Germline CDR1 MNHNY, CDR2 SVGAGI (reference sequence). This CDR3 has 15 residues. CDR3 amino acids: CASSSLDRSNTEAFF. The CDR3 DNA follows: TGTGCCAGCAGCTCCCTCGACAGGTCGAACACTGAAGCTTTCTTT.

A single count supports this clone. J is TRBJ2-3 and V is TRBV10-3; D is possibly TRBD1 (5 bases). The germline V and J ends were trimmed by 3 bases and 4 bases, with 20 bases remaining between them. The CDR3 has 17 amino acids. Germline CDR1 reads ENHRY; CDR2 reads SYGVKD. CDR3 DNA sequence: TGTGCCATCAGTGAAATCAAGGGCGCTAGGGGCCCAGATACGCAGTATTTT. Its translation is CAISEIKGARGPDTQYF.

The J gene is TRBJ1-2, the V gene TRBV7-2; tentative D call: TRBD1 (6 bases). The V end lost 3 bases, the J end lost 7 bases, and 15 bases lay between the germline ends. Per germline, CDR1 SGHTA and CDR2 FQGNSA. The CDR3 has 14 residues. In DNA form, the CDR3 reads TGTGCCAGCAGCTTTGCTGGACAGCGCAGTGGCTACACCTTC. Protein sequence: CASSFAGQRSGYTF.

The CDR3 region has the DNA TGTGCCAGCTCACCCACTAGCACAGATACGCAGTATTTT. Translation gives CASSPTSTDTQYF. V gene TRBV18 combines with J gene TRBJ2-3; unclear D gene. CDR3 length: 13 residues. Trimming shortened V by 3 bases and J by 0 bases, and 4 bases separated the two germline ends. Germline assignment: CDR1 KGHSH and CDR2 LQKENI.

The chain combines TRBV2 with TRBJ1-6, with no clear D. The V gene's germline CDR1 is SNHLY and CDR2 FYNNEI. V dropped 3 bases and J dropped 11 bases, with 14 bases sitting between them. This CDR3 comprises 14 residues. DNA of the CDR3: TGTGCCAGCAGTGACCCAGGCGTGAGGCCACCCCTCCACTTT. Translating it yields CASSDPGVRPPLHF. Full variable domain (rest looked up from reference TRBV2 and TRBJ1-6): EPEVTQTPSHQVTQMGQEVILRCVPISNHLYFYWYRQILGQKVEFLVSFYNNEISEKSEIFDDQFSVERPDGSNFTLKIRSTKLEDSAMYFCASSDPGVRPPLHFGNGTRLTVT.

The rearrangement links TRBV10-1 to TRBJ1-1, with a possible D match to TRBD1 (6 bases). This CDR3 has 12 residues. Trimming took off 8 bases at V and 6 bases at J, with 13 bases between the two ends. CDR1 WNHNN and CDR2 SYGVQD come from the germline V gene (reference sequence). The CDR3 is CASLPWGPEAFF. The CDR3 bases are TGCGCCAGCTTACCTTGGGGGCCTGAAGCTTTCTTT.

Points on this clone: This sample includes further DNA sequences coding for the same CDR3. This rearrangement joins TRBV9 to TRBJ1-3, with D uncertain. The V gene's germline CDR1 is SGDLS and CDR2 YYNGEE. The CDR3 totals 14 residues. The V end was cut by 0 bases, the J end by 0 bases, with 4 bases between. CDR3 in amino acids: CASSVGSSGNTIYF. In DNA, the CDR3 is TGTGCCAGCAGCGTAGGAAGCTCTGGAAACACCATATATTTT.

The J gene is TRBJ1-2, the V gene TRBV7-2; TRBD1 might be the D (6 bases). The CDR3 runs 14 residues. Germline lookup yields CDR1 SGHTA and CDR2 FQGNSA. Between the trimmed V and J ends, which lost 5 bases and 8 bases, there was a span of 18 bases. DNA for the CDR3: TGTGCCAGCAGCCCCCTAACAGGGTCGCACGGCTACACCTTC. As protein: CASSPLTGSHGYTF.

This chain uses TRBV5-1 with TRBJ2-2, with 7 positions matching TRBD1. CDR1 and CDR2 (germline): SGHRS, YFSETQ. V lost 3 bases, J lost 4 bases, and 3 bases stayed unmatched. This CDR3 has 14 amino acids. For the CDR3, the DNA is TGCGCCAGCAGCTCGGGGACAGCCACCGGGGAGCTGTTTTTT. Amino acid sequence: CASSSGTATGELFF.

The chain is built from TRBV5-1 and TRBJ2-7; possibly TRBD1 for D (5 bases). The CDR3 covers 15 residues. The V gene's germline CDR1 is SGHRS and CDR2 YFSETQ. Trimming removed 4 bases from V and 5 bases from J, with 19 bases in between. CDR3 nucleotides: TGCGCCAGCAGCAAAGAAAGTTCGGCCAGGGACGAGCAGTACTTC. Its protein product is CASSKESSARDEQYF.

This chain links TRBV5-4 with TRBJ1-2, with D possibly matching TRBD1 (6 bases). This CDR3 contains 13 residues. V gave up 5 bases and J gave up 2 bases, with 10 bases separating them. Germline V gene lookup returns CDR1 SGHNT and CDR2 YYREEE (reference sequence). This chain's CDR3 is CASRGAQNYGYTF. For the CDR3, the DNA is TGTGCCAGCAGGGGGGCACAGAACTATGGCTACACCTTC.

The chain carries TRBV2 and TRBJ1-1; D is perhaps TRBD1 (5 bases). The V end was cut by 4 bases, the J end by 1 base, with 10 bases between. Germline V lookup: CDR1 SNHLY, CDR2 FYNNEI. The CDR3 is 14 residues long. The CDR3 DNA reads TGTGCCAGCAGTGGACAGTTCAGGAACACTGAAGCTTTCTTT. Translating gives CASSGQFRNTEAFF.

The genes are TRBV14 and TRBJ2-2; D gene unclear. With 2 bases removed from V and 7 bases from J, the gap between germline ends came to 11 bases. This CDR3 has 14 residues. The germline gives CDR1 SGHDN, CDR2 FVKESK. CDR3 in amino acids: CASSQLSGIGELFF. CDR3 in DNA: TGTGCCAGCAGCCAACTATCTGGGATCGGGGAGCTGTTTTTT.

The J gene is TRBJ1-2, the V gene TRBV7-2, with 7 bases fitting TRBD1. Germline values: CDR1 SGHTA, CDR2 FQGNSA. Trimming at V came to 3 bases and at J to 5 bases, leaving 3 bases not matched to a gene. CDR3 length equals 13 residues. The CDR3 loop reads CASSFLGQYGYTF. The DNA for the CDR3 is TGTGCCAGCAGCTTTCTGGGACAGTATGGCTACACCTTC. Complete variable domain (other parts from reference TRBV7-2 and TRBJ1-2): GAGVSQSPSNKVTEKGKDVELRCDPISGHTALYWYRQSLGQGLEFLIYFQGNSAPDKSGLPSDRFSAERTGGSVSTLTIQRTQQEDSAVYLCASSFLGQYGYTFGSGTRLTVV.

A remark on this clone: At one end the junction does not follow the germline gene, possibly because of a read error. The CDR3 coding sequence is TGTGCTAGCAGCCCACGGACTAGCGGGACCGGGGAGCTGTTTTTT. Translated, it gives CASSPRTSGTGELFF. This sequence joins TRBV7-7 and TRBJ2-2, with 11 bases lining up with TRBD2. CDR1 and CDR2 (germline): SSHAT, FNYEAQ (reference sequence). CDR3 length: 15 amino acids.

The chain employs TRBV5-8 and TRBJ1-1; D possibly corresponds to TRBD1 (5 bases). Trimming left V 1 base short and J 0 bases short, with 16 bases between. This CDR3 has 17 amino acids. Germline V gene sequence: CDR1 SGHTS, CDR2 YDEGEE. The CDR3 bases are TGTGCCAGCAGCTTGTCGCCAGGGTTTCCCATGAACACTGAAGCTTTCTTT. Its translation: CASSLSPGFPMNTEAFF.

The DNA of the CDR3 is TGTGCCAGCTCACCGACCACGCGCACAGATACGCAGTATTTT. This encodes CASSPTTRTDTQYF. The gene calls are TRBV18 and TRBJ2-3; D is uncertain. Trimming took 3 bases from V and 1 from J, leaving 8 bases between them. Germline CDR1 and CDR2: KGHSH and LQKENI. This CDR3 region has 14 residues.

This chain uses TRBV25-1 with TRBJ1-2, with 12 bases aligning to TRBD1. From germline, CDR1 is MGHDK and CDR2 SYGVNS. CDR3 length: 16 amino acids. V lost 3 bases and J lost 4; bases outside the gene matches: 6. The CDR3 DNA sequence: TGTGCCAGCAGTGAGGGGGGACAGGGGGCAGTCTATGGCTACACCTTC. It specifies CASSEGGQGAVYGYTF.

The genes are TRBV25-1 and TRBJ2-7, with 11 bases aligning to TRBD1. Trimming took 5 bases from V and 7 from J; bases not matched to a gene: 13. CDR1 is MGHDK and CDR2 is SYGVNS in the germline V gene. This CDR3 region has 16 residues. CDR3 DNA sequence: TGTGCCAGCAGTTCATCCCGGACAGGGGGCATGGAAGAGCAGTACTTC. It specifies CASSSSRTGGMEEQYF.

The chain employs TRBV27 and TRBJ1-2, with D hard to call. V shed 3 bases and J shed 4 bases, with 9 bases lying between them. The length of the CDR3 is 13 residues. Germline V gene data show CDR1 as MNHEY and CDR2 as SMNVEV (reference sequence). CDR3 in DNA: TGTGCCAGCAGTTTCAGGCAGACCTATGGCTACACCTTC. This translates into CASSFRQTYGYTF.

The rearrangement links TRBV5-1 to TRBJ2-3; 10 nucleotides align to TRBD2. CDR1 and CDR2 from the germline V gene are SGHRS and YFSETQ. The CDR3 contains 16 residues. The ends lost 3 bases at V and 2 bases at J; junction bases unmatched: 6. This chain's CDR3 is CASSSLAGAYTDTQYF. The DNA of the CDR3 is TGCGCCAGCAGCTCGCTAGCGGGGGCTTACACAGATACGCAGTATTTT.